This record concerns one T cell receptor beta chain sequence. Its antigen remains unknown. The sample is drawn from a study of Tregs in tolerant kidney transplant recipients. Study outcomes and limitations: Changing PCR primers prevented nucleotide comparison between some patients' samples. Biological reproducibility was not directly addressed, but technical replication error appeared minimal. Few patients were studied, so findings need validation in larger groups.

The ends lost 3 bases at V and 4 bases at J; junction bases unmatched: 4. The CDR3 loop spans 14 amino acids. From germline, CDR1 is SNHLY and CDR2 FYNNEI. Recipients received nonmyeloablative bone marrow transplants from related graft donors, with transient mixed chimerism. Unstimulated Tregs (CD4+CD25+CD127-) and CD4+CD25- non-Tregs were sorted from PBMCs. Libraries were prepared by immunoSEQ multiplex PCR; TCRdb keeps only in-frame clonotypes and omits some of them. In the table there are about 90,000 clones, 80% to 95% of which are singletons. The gene calls are TRBV2 and TRBJ1-2, with 8 bases that match TRBD1. The receptor comes from a human patient who received a combined kidney and bone marrow transplant. The graft donor may have contributed some T cells. Sample: CD4+ T cells from blood (PBMCs), taken 12 months after the transplant. CDR3 region: CASSDHRGGYGYTF. The CDR3 nucleotides read TGTGCCAGCAGTGACCACAGGGGGGGCTATGGCTACACCTTC.